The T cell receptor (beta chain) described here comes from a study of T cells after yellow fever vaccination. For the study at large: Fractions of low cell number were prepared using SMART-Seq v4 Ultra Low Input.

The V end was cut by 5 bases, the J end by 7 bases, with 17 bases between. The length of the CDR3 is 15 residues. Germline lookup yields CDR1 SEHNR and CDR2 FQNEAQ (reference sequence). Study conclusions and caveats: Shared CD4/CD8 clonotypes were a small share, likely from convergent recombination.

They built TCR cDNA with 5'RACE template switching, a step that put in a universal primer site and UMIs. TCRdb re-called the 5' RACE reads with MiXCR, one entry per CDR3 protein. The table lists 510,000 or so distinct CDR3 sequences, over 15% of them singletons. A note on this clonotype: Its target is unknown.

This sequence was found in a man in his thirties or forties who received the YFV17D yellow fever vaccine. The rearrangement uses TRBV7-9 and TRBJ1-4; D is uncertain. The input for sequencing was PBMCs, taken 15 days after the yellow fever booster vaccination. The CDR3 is CASSPRPARGEKLFF. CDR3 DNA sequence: TGTGCCAGCAGCCCAAGACCGGCCCGGGGTGAAAAACTGTTTTTT.